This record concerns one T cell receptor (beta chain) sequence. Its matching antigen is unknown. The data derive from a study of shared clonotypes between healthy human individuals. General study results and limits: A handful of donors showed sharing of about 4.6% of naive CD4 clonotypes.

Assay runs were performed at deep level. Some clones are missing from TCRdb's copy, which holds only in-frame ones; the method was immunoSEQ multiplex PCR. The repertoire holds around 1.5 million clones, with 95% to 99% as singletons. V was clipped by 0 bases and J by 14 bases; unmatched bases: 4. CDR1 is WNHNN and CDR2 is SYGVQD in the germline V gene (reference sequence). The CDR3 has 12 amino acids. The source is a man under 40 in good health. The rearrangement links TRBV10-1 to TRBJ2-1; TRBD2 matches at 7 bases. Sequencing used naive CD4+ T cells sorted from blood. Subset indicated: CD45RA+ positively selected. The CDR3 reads CASSESARGEFF. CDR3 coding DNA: TGCGCCAGCAGTGAGTCGGCCCGGGGGGAGTTCTTC.